Listed below are T cell receptor beta chains from one sample, sequenced in a study of identical twins. TCRdb re-derived calls from the 5' RACE reads in MiXCR, one entry per CDR3 protein. The data show 220,000 or so distinct CDR3 sequences, roughly 7% seen once. In addition, the sample was reused for a study of yellow fever vaccine responses in identical twins.

The sequencing input was memory (CD45RO+) T cells sorted from blood. Receptors originate from a woman between 18 and 29 years old in good health. Each CDR3 is given with its conserved first and last residue. Fields, in order: clone size, D gene, V gene, J gene, CDR3 protein. D genes are given only for firm matches. Size is omitted from some rows. Given values are once, few, many or a class for expanded clones.

many,-,TRBV3-1,TRBJ1-1,CASSHGPGSSTEAFF
many,-,TRBV14,TRBJ2-2,CASSQRAANTGELFF
-,-,TRBV20-1,TRBJ2-7,CSARATGPGPYEQYF
-,-,TRBV28,TRBJ1-2,CASSREGGYTF
many,-,TRBV14,TRBJ1-4,CASSQVDMDEKLFF
many,TRBD1,TRBV20-1,TRBJ2-5,CSAIRDRDQETQYF
many,-,TRBV7-6,TRBJ2-3,CASSSGQADTQYF
-,TRBD2,TRBV7-9,TRBJ2-7,CASSGGLEDEQYF
few,TRBD2,TRBV2,TRBJ2-1,CAKGTSGPNEQFF
-,TRBD2,TRBV7-9,TRBJ2-5,CAIPGLAGGLETQYF
many,TRBD1,TRBV4-1,TRBJ2-2,CASSHDRDRGYRRELFF
many,TRBD2,TRBV7-3,TRBJ2-3,CASSPLGLATDTQYF
few,-,TRBV6-4,TRBJ2-1,CASSDSTIDEQFF
once,-,TRBV11-2,TRBJ2-2,CASSLQGRANTGELFF
many,TRBD1,TRBV6-5,TRBJ1-2,CASSYPRDRGNYGYTF
once,TRBD1,TRBV11-3,TRBJ1-3,CASGTGNSGNTIYF
few,-,TRBV14,TRBJ2-5,CASSQSGAGGRVRETQYF
-,-,TRBV29-1,TRBJ2-1,CSVEDRYSEQFF
few,-,TRBV11-2,TRBJ2-2,CASAGAGELFF
-,-,TRBV5-1,TRBJ1-1,CASSQVGHQGTEAFF
few,-,TRBV2,TRBJ1-1,CASNGVPGFEAFF
many,-,TRBV12-3/TRBV12-4,TRBJ2-6,CASRLGSSGANVLTF
few,TRBD2,TRBV25-1,TRBJ2-1,CASRGTAGGEQFF
many,-,TRBV3-1,TRBJ2-5,CASSQSVLVETQYF
few,-,TRBV9,TRBJ2-1,CASSKSHEQFF